The rows below give T cell receptor beta chains drawn from one sample of a study of patients and donors after allogeneic stem cell transplantation. In TCRdb, the RT-PCR reads were re-called with MiXCR into one record per CDR3 protein. This sample has 150,000 to 250,000 distinct CDR3 sequences, with less than 45% found just once. Input material: blood, either unsorted or a sorted T cell fraction (not recorded which). Receptors were obtained from a human donor who was either an allogeneic HSCT recipient or a stem cell or donor lymphocyte infusion donor (not recorded which). It is not recorded whose cells these are; they may come from a transplant donor. The CDR3 runs from the conserved cysteine through the conserved F or W. Fields, in order: clone size, J gene, D gene, V gene, CDR3 DNA, CDR3 protein. D genes are given only for firm matches. Clone size is not always given. Where it is, it says once, few, many or a class for expanded clones.

>-|TRBJ2-3|TRBD2|TRBV12-3/TRBV12-4
TGTGCCAGCAGCTTGCTAGCGGGAGGACTCACAGATACGCAGTATTTT
CASSLLAGGLTDTQYF
>few|TRBJ1-2|-|TRBV12-3/TRBV12-4
TGTGCCAGCAGCCTGCCCCAGGGTAACGGCTACACCTTC
CASSLPQGNGYTF
>once|TRBJ1-6|TRBD1|TRBV27
TGTGCCAGCAGTTTCGGGACAGATAATTCACCCCTCCACTTT
CASSFGTDNSPLHF
>-|TRBJ2-4|-|TRBV6-5
TGTGCCAGCAGCCCCCAACTAGCCAAAAACATTCAGTACTTC
CASSPQLAKNIQYF
>few|TRBJ1-1|-|TRBV7-9
TGTGCCAGCAGCTTAGGATCGGGGAAAGGGAACACTGAAGCTTTCTTT
CASSLGSGKGNTEAFF
>once|TRBJ2-3|-|TRBV2
TGTGCCAGCAGTGATGGGCGCGGCCCGAACACAGATACGCAGTATTTT
CASSDGRGPNTDTQYF
>few|TRBJ2-2|-|TRBV12-3/TRBV12-4
TGTGCCAGCAGTTCAGGGACCGGGGAGCTGTTTTTT
CASSSGTGELFF
>few|TRBJ2-1|TRBD2|TRBV24-1
TGTGCCACCAGTGGCGGAGCGGGAGGGCCTTGGGATGAGCAGTTCTTC
CATSGGAGGPWDEQFF
>-|TRBJ2-1|TRBD2|TRBV29-1
TGCAGCGTTGATGCCCTAGCGGGATTATACAATGAGCAGTTCTTC
CSVDALAGLYNEQFF
>-|TRBJ2-1|-|TRBV12-3/TRBV12-4
TGTGCCAGCTTAGACAGCTACAATGAGCAGTTCTTC
CASLDSYNEQFF
>few|TRBJ1-2|-|TRBV3-1
TGTGCCAGCAGCCAAATGGGTAGCTACACCTTC
CASSQMGSYTF
>-|TRBJ2-3|TRBD1|TRBV6-5
TGTGCCAGCACCTTAATCGGGCAGGGGGCGCAGGCAGATACGCAGTATTTT
CASTLIGQGAQADTQYF
>-|TRBJ2-7|-|TRBV29-1
TGCAGCGTTACCGGGACAACAACCTACGAGCAGTACTTC
CSVTGTTTYEQYF
>few|TRBJ2-2|TRBD2|TRBV28
TGTGCCAGCAGCTCTACTAGCGAACTAGCCGGGGAGCTGTTTTTT
CASSSTSELAGELFF
>-|TRBJ2-7|-|TRBV4-3
TGCGCCAGCAGCCAGGCCAACCCCGGGACGAGATACGAGCAGTACTTC
CASSQANPGTRYEQYF
>-|TRBJ2-7|-|TRBV6-5
TGTGCCAGCAGGTACACGGCCGTGGAAGAGCAGTACTTC
CASRYTAVEEQYF
>few|TRBJ1-5|-|TRBV29-1
TGCAGCGTTGGGCAGAGCAATCAGCCCCAGCATTTT
CSVGQSNQPQHF
>-|TRBJ1-1|-|TRBV20-1
TGCAGTGCTAGAGACAGGTTCATCTTGAACACTGAAGCTTTCTTT
CSARDRFILNTEAFF
>-|TRBJ1-1|-|TRBV5-6
TGTGCCAGCAGCCTTAGGGGCGCTGAAGCTTTCTTT
CASSLRGAEAFF
>-|TRBJ2-1|-|TRBV5-1
TGCGCCAGCACTCAAGGAGGGCCGGGGGACAATGAGCAGTTCTTC
CASTQGGPGDNEQFF
>-|TRBJ2-7|TRBD1|TRBV3-1
TGTGCCAGCAGCCAAGATAGGACAGGACAGTACTTC
CASSQDRTGQYF
>-|TRBJ2-2|TRBD2|TRBV4-3
TGCGCCAGCAGCCAAGAAACCTCGGTGCTAGCGGGAACCGGGGAGCTGTTTTTT
CASSQETSVLAGTGELFF
>-|TRBJ1-5|-|TRBV29-1
TGCAGCGTTAGTCAGGGACTCAATCAGCCCCAGCATTTT
CSVSQGLNQPQHF
>-|TRBJ1-6|-|TRBV6-6
TGTGCCAGCAGTTACTCGAGACAGGCGGGATCACCCCTCCACTTT
CASSYSRQAGSPLHF
>few|TRBJ1-4|-|TRBV7-8
TGTGCCAGCAGCAGGTCAGGGGTTAGGAATGAAAAACTGTTTTTT
CASSRSGVRNEKLFF
>-|TRBJ2-3|TRBD1|TRBV7-9
TGTGCCAGTCCGGGACAGCTCACAGATACGCAGTATTTT
CASPGQLTDTQYF
>-|TRBJ2-7|-|TRBV2
TGTGCCAGCAGTGAACCAGGACTCCATACATACGAGCAGTACTTC
CASSEPGLHTYEQYF
>few|TRBJ1-1|-|TRBV29-1
TGCAGCGTTGAAGATGGACCTCTGAACACTGAAGCTTTCTTT
CSVEDGPLNTEAFF
>-|TRBJ2-5|TRBD2|TRBV11-2
TGTGCCAGCAGCTTAGTGGGACTAGCGAAAGAGACCCAGTACTTC
CASSLVGLAKETQYF
>few|TRBJ2-3|TRBD2|TRBV27
TGTGCCAGCAGTTTGTCGACTAGCGGGAGAGGGTTGACAGATACGCAGTATTTT
CASSLSTSGRGLTDTQYF
>-|TRBJ2-1|-|TRBV29-1
TGCAGCGTTGCCGACCATGCCCTAGCGAACAATGAGCAGTTCTTC
CSVADHALANNEQFF
>-|TRBJ2-3|-|TRBV12-3/TRBV12-4
TGTGCCAGCAGCCCAACAGGGCTGGGCACAGATACGCAGTATTTT
CASSPTGLGTDTQYF